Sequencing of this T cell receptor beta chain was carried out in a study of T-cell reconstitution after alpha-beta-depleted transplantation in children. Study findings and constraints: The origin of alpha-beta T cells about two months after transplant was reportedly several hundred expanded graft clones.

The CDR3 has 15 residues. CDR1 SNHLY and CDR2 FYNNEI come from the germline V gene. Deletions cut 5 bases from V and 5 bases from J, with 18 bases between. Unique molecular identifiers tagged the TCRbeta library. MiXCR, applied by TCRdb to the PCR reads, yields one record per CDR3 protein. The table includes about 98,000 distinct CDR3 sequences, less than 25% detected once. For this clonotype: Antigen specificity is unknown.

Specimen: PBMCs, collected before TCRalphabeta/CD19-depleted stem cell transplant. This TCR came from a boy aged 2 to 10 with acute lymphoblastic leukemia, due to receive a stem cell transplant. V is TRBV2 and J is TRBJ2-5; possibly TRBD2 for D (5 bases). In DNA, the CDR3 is TGTGCCAGCAGTTACGGGGAGCCCCCTTCGGAGACCCAGTACTTC. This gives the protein CASSYGEPPSETQYF.